This T cell receptor (beta chain) emerged from a study of blood T cells in healthy people across ages. General study results and limits: Unsorted PBMC material precluded a definitive naive versus antigen-experienced comparison.

As concerns this clonotype: What it recognizes is unknown.

The CDR3 length is 19 residues. With a J-beta primer mix and a sample-barcoded 5' primer, a second PCR ran about 6 to 11 cycles. TCRdb redid the calling of the 5' RACE reads with MiXCR, one entry per CDR3 protein. Found here are hundreds of thousands of distinct CDR3 sequences, approximately 52% of them singletons; the top ten hold roughly 14%. The sequence was obtained from an elderly woman in good health. The sequenced material came from blood. The J gene is TRBJ1-1, the V gene TRBV21-1; the table gives TRBD1 as D, unverified against the DNA. TRBV21-1 is a pseudogene locus. The CDR3 sequence: CASSIKPTQLTGVGTEAFF. The CDR3 DNA reads as TGTGCCAGCAGCATCAAGCCGACTCAACTCACAGGGGTGGGCACTGAAGCTTTCTTT.